Listed below are T cell receptor beta chains from one sample, sequenced in a study of blood T cell repertoires in COVID-19. The method was immunoSEQ multiplex PCR; TCRdb's version includes in-frame clones alone and lacks a portion of them. Of over 100,000 clones in the sample, around nine tenths are singletons; the top ten hold around 4.5%. The sample consisted of peripheral blood. Receptors were obtained from a man aged 40-49 years with acute or convalescent COVID-19. Each CDR3 is given with its conserved first and last residue. The order of the fields is V gene, clone size, J gene, D gene, CDR3 protein, CDR3 DNA. A D gene is named only where the DNA matches it firmly. A clone size is listed for some rows: how often the clone was seen (once, few, many), or a class if it is expanded.

V gene: TRBV6-4
clone size: NA
J gene: TRBJ2-2
D gene: TRBD1
CDR3 protein: CASSGDRATGELFF
CDR3 DNA: TGTGCCAGCAGTGGGGACAGGGCGACCGGGGAGCTGTTTTTT

V gene: TRBV12-5
clone size: once
J gene: TRBJ1-5
D gene: NA
CDR3 protein: CASGLSTDSLFNQPQHF
CDR3 DNA: TGTGCTAGTGGTTTGTCAACGGACAGCCTCTTCAATCAGCCCCAGCATTTT

V gene: TRBV7-3
clone size: NA
J gene: TRBJ1-2
D gene: NA
CDR3 protein: CASSLRQGNGYTF
CDR3 DNA: TGTGCCAGCAGCTTACGGCAGGGTAATGGCTACACCTTC

V gene: TRBV19
clone size: NA
J gene: TRBJ1-5
D gene: NA
CDR3 protein: CASSRLGDNQPQHF
CDR3 DNA: TGTGCCAGTAGTCGCCTCGGAGACAATCAGCCCCAGCATTTT

V gene: TRBV6-5
clone size: NA
J gene: TRBJ1-1
D gene: NA
CDR3 protein: CATSKGVNTEAFF
CDR3 DNA: TGTGCCACCTCGAAGGGGGTCAACACTGAAGCTTTCTTT

V gene: TRBV9
clone size: NA
J gene: TRBJ2-1
D gene: TRBD1
CDR3 protein: CASSASGTEYYNEQFF
CDR3 DNA: TGTGCCAGCAGCGCGTCCGGGACAGAGTACTACAATGAGCAGTTCTTC

V gene: TRBV5-4
clone size: NA
J gene: TRBJ2-7
D gene: TRBD1
CDR3 protein: CASSPPTGSNEQYF
CDR3 DNA: TGTGCCAGCAGCCCTCCGACAGGGTCCAACGAGCAGTACTTC

V gene: TRBV4-2
clone size: NA
J gene: TRBJ1-1
D gene: NA
CDR3 protein: CASSQDPGQLSEAFF
CDR3 DNA: TGTGCCAGCAGCCAAGATCCCGGACAGCTATCTGAAGCTTTCTTT

V gene: TRBV15
clone size: NA
J gene: TRBJ2-7
D gene: NA
CDR3 protein: CATSTQRYEQYF
CDR3 DNA: TGTGCCACCAGCACCCAACGGTACGAGCAGTACTTC

V gene: TRBV3-1/TRBV3-2
clone size: NA
J gene: TRBJ1-2
D gene: NA
CDR3 protein: CASSQVWVSGSDGYTF
CDR3 DNA: TGTGCCAGCAGCCAAGTTTGGGTTTCAGGGTCTGATGGCTACACCTTC

V gene: TRBV30
clone size: NA
J gene: TRBJ1-4
D gene: TRBD1
CDR3 protein: CAGLDRGRGEKLFF
CDR3 DNA: TGTGCCGGGCTCGACAGGGGGCGCGGTGAAAAACTGTTTTTT

V gene: TRBV18
clone size: once
J gene: TRBJ1-6
D gene: NA
CDR3 protein: CASFQGLFSPLHF
CDR3 DNA: TGTGCCAGTTTTCAGGGACTTTTTTCACCCCTCCACTTT

V gene: TRBV27
clone size: once
J gene: TRBJ1-1
D gene: NA
CDR3 protein: CASSFSLGGPEAFF
CDR3 DNA: TGTGCCAGCAGTTTTTCGCTGGGGGGACCTGAAGCTTTCTTT

V gene: TRBV4-1
clone size: few
J gene: TRBJ2-7
D gene: TRBD2
CDR3 protein: CASSQALAGGPPYYEQYF
CDR3 DNA: TGCGCCAGCAGCCAAGCCCTAGCGGGAGGGCCCCCTTACTACGAGCAGTACTTC

V gene: TRBV6-6
clone size: NA
J gene: TRBJ2-5
D gene: NA
CDR3 protein: CASSKPGEGGQETQYF
CDR3 DNA: TGTGCCAGCAGTAAGCCCGGGGAGGGGGGCCAAGAGACCCAGTACTTC

V gene: TRBV5-1
clone size: NA
J gene: TRBJ1-2
D gene: TRBD1
CDR3 protein: CASSSGQGNYGYTF
CDR3 DNA: TGCGCCAGCAGCTCCGGACAGGGGAACTATGGCTACACCTTC

V gene: TRBV18
clone size: NA
J gene: TRBJ2-7
D gene: NA
CDR3 protein: CASSQDQGWEQYF
CDR3 DNA: TGTGCCAGCTCACAGGACCAGGGGTGGGAGCAGTACTTC

V gene: TRBV19
clone size: NA
J gene: TRBJ1-4
D gene: NA
CDR3 protein: CASIADAATNEKLFF
CDR3 DNA: TGTGCCAGTATAGCGGATGCAGCAACTAATGAAAAACTGTTTTTT

V gene: TRBV5-1
clone size: NA
J gene: TRBJ2-1
D gene: NA
CDR3 protein: CASSVNRESSYNEQFF
CDR3 DNA: TGCGCCAGCAGCGTCAACAGGGAAAGCTCCTACAATGAGCAGTTCTTC

V gene: TRBV18
clone size: NA
J gene: TRBJ2-7
D gene: TRBD2
CDR3 protein: CASSPRSSGTYEQYF
CDR3 DNA: TGTGCCAGCTCACCACGGTCTAGCGGGACCTACGAGCAGTACTTC

V gene: TRBV6-2/TRBV6-3
clone size: NA
J gene: TRBJ1-2
D gene: NA
CDR3 protein: CASSNTGSSNYGYTF
CDR3 DNA: TGTGCCAGCAGTAACACAGGGTCGTCTAACTATGGCTACACCTTC

V gene: TRBV2
clone size: NA
J gene: TRBJ2-3
D gene: NA
CDR3 protein: CASGGTSTDTQYF
CDR3 DNA: TGTGCCAGCGGAGGGACTAGCACAGATACGCAGTATTTT

V gene: TRBV15
clone size: few
J gene: TRBJ1-2
D gene: TRBD1
CDR3 protein: CATSREDREAYGYTF
CDR3 DNA: TGTGCCACCAGCAGAGAAGACAGGGAGGCATATGGCTACACCTTC

V gene: TRBV27
clone size: NA
J gene: TRBJ2-5
D gene: TRBD2
CDR3 protein: CASSPREVRETQYF
CDR3 DNA: TGTGCCAGCAGTCCGCGGGAGGTGCGGGAGACCCAGTACTTC

V gene: TRBV10-1
clone size: once
J gene: TRBJ2-3
D gene: NA
CDR3 protein: CASSDLTTGTDTQYF
CDR3 DNA: TGCGCCAGCAGTGACTTGACGACTGGCACAGATACGCAGTATTTT

V gene: TRBV4-2
clone size: NA
J gene: TRBJ2-1
D gene: TRBD2
CDR3 protein: CASSPRSGGASDEQFF
CDR3 DNA: TGTGCCAGCAGCCCCAGGAGCGGGGGGGCCTCCGATGAGCAGTTCTTC

V gene: TRBV5-5
clone size: NA
J gene: TRBJ2-7
D gene: NA
CDR3 protein: CASSLGPEGGEQYF
CDR3 DNA: TGTGCCAGCAGCTTGGGGCCAGAAGGAGGCGAGCAGTACTTC

V gene: TRBV3-1/TRBV3-2
clone size: NA
J gene: TRBJ2-2
D gene: TRBD1
CDR3 protein: CASSTRTGTNTGELFF
CDR3 DNA: TGTGCCAGCAGCACTCGGACAGGGACCAACACCGGGGAGCTGTTTTTT